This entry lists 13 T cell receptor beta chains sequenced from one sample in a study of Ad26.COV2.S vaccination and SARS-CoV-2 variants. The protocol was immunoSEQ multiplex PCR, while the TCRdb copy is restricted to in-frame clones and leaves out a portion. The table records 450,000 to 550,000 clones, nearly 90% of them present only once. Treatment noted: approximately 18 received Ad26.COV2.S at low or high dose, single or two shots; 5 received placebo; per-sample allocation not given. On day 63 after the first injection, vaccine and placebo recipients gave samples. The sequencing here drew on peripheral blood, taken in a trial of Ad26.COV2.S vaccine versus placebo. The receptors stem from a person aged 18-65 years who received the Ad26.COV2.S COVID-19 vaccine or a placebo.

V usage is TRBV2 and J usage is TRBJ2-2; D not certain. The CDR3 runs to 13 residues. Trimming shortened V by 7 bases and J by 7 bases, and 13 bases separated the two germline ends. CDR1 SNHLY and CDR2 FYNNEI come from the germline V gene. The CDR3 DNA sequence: TGTGCCAGCATAGAGATTTCAATCGGGGAGCTGTTTTTT. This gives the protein CASIEISIGELFF.

CDR3 DNA: TGTGCCAGTCGGCCTGGGGGGTTGAACTTTCAGCCCCAGCATTTT. Its translation is CASRPGGLNFQPQHF. V and J are TRBV19 and TRBJ1-5, with TRBD1 as a possible D gene (5 bases). Trimming took 8 bases from V and 6 from J, leaving 20 bases between them. Germline V gene lookup returns CDR1 LNHDA and CDR2 SQIVND (reference sequence). The CDR3 totals 15 residues.

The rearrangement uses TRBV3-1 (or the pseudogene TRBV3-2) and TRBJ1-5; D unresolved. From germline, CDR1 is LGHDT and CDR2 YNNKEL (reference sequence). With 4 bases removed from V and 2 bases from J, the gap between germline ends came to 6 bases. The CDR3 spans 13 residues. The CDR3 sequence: CASSPPGNQPQHF. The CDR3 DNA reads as TGTGCCAGCAGCCCACCCGGCAATCAGCCCCAGCATTTT.

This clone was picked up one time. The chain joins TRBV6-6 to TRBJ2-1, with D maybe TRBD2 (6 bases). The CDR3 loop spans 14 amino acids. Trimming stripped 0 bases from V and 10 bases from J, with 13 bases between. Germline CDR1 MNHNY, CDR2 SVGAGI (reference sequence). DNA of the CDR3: TGTGCCAGCAGTTACTCGACGGGAGACCCCGAGCAGTTCTTC. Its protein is CASSYSTGDPEQFF.

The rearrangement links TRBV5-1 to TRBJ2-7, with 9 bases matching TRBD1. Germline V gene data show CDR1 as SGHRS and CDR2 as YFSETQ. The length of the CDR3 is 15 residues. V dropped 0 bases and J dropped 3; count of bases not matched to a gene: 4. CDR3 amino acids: CASSLGTGGIYEQYF. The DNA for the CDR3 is TGCGCCAGCAGCTTGGGAACAGGGGGCATCTACGAGCAGTACTTC. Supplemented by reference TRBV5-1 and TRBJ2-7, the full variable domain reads KAGVTQTPRYLIKTRGQQVTLSCSPISGHRSVSWYQQTPGQGLQFLFEYFSETQRNKGNFPGRFSGRQFSNSRSEMNVSTLELGDSALYLCASSLGTGGIYEQYFGPGTRLTVT.

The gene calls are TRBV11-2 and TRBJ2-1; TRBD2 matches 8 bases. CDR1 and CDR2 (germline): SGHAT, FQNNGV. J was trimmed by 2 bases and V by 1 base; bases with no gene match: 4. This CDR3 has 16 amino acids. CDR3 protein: CASSLAGTSAYNEQFF. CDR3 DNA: TGTGCCAGCAGCTTAGCCGGGACTAGTGCCTACAATGAGCAGTTCTTC.

CDR3 nucleotides: TGTGCCAGCAGCCGCGTGGGGGCCCAAGAGACCCAGTACTTC. Translating gives CASSRVGAQETQYF. V and J are TRBV14 and TRBJ2-5; a weak D match, TRBD1 (6 bases). The CDR3 sequence is 14 residues long. V was cut by 4 bases and J by 1 base, with 10 bases left in between. Looked up from germline, CDR1 is SGHDN and CDR2 is FVKESK. The full variable domain, completed using reference TRBV14 and TRBJ2-5, is EAGVTQFPSHSVIEKGQTVTLRCDPISGHDNLYWYRRVMGKEIKFLLHFVKESKQDESGMPNNRFLAERTGGTYSTLKVQPAELEDSGVYFCASSRVGAQETQYFGPGTRLLVL.

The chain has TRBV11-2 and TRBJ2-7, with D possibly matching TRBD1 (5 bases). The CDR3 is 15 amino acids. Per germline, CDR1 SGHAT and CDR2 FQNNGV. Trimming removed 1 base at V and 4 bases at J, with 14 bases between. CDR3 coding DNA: TGTGCCAGCAGCTTAGGTGGCGACAGAGTGTACGAGCAGTACTTC. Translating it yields CASSLGGDRVYEQYF. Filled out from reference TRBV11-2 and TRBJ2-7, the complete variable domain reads EAGVAQSPRYKIIEKRQSVAFWCNPISGHATLYWYQQILGQGPKLLIQFQNNGVVDDSQLPKDRFSAERLKGVDSTLKIQPAKLEDSAVYLCASSLGGDRVYEQYFGPGTRLTVT.

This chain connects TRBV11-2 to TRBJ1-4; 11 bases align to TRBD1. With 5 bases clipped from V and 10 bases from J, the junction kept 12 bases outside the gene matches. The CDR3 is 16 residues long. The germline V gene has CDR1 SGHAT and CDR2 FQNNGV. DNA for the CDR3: TGTGCCAGCAGCGTAACCCGCGGGACAGGGGGAGGAAAACTGTTTTTT. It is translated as CASSVTRGTGGGKLFF.

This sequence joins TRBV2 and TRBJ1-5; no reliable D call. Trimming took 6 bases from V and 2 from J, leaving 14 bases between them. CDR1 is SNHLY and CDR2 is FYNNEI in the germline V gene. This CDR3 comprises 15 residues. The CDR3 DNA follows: TGTGCCAGCAGCGCTGAGTCCGGGGGCAATCAGCCCCAGCATTTT. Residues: CASSAESGGNQPQHF.

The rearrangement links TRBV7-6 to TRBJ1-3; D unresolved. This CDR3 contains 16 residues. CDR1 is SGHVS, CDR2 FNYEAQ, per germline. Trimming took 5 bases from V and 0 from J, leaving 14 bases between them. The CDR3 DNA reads TGTGCCAGCAGCAAAGGGTACTTGAGCTCTGGAAACACCATATATTTT. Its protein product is CASSKGYLSSGNTIYF.

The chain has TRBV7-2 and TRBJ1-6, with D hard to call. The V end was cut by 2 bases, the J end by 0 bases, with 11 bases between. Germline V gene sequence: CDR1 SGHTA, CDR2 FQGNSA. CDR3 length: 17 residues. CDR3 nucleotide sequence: TGTGCCAGCAGCTTATTTCAAGTGAGCTCCTATAATTCACCCCTCCACTTT. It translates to CASSLFQVSSYNSPLHF. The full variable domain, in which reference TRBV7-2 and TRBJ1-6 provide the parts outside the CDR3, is GAGVSQSPSNKVTEKGKDVELRCDPISGHTALYWYRQSLGQGLEFLIYFQGNSAPDKSGLPSDRFSAERTGGSVSTLTIQRTQQEDSAVYLCASSLFQVSSYNSPLHFGNGTRLTVT.

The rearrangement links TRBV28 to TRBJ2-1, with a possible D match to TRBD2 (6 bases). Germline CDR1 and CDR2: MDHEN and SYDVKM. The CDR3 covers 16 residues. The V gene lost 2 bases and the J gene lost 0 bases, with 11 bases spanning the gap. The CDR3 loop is CASSLAGPSSYNEQFF. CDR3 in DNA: TGTGCCAGCAGTTTAGCGGGGCCGAGCTCCTACAATGAGCAGTTCTTC.